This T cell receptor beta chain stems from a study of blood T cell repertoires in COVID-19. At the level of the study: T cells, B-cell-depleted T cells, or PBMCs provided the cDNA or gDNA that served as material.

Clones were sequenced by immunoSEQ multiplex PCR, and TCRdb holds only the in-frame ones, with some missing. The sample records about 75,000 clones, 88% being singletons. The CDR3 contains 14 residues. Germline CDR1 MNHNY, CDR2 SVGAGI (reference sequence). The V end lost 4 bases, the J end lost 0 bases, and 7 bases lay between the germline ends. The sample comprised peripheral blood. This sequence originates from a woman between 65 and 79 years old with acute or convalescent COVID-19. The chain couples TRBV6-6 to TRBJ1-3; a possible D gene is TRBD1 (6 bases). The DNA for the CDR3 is TGTGCCAGCAGTTCGGACAGCTCTGGAAACACCATATATTTT. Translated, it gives CASSSDSSGNTIYF.